This TCR beta chain was captured by sequencing in a study of cytomegalovirus exposure and HLA in healthy donors. Study as a whole: The approximately 100 million unique TCR beta sequences, from 150 million to 200 million T cells, were found by an earlier analysis. Genotyping of 400 or so donors showed that around 86% belonged to the Caucasian-associated ancestry cluster.

Trimming left V 2 bases short and J 0 bases short, with 5 bases between. Germline values: CDR1 SGHRS, CDR2 YFSETQ. This CDR3 comprises 13 residues. Vbeta (60) and Jbeta (13) primers were used in the PCR. TCRdb keeps only in-frame clones here, not all; method: immunoSEQ multiplex PCR. The table for this sample gives about 67,000 clones. The rearrangement joins TRBV5-1 to TRBJ1-1; D uncertain. The sequencing sample was made of PBMCs. This receptor was taken from a woman aged 25 to 39 in good health and CMV-seronegative. As DNA, the CDR3 is TGCGCCAGCAGCTTCAGTGTGAACACTGAAGCTTTCTTT. This sequence encodes CASSFSVNTEAFF.